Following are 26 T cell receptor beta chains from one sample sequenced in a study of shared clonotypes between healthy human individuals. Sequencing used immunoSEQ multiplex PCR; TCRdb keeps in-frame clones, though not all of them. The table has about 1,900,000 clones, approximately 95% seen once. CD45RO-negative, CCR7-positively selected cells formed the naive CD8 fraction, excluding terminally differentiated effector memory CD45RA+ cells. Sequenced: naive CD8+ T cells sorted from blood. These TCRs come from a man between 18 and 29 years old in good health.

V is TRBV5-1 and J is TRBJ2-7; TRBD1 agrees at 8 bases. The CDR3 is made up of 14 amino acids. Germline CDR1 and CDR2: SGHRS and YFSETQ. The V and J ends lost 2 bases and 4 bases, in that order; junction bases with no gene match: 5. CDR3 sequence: CASSFETGAYEQYF. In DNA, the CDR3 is TGCGCCAGCAGCTTTGAGACAGGGGCTTACGAGCAGTACTTC.

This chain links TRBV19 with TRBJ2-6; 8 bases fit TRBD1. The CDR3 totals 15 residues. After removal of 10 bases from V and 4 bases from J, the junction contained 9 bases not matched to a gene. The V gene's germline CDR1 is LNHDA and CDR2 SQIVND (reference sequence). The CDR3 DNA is TGTGCCACCGATAGGACAGGGTTCGGGGCCAACGTCCTGACTTTC. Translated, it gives CATDRTGFGANVLTF. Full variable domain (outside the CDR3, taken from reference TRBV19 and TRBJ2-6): DGGITQSPKYLFRKEGQNVTLSCEQNLNHDAMYWYRQDPGQGLRLIYYSQIVNDFQKGDIAEGYSVSREKKESFPLTVTSAQKNPTAFYLCATDRTGFGANVLTFGAGSRLTVL.

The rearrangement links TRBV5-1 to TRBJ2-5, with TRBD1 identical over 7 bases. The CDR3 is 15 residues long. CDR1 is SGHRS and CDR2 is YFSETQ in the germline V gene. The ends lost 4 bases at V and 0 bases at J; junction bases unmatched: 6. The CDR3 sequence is CASSQGQSYQETQYF. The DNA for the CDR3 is TGCGCCAGCAGCCAGGGACAGAGCTACCAAGAGACCCAGTACTTC.

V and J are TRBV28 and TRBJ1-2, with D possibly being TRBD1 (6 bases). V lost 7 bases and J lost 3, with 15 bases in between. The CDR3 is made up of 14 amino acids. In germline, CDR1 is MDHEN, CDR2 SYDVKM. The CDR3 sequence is CASIGGREDYGYTF. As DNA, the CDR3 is TGTGCCAGCATAGGGGGGAGGGAAGACTATGGCTACACCTTC.

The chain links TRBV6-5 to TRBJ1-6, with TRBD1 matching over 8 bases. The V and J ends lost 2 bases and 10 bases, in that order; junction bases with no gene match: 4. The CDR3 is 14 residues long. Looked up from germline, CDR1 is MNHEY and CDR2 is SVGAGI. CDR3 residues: CASSYQTGGSPLHF. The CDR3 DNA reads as TGTGCCAGCAGTTACCAAACAGGGGGGTCACCCCTCCACTTT.

In DNA form, the CDR3 reads TGCGCCAGCAGCTTGGACCCGACTAGCTCAAAGTACTTC. Translating gives CASSLDPTSSKYF. The gene calls are TRBV5-1 and TRBJ2-7; 7 positions agree with TRBD2. Germline V gene lookup returns CDR1 SGHRS and CDR2 YFSETQ. V gave up 0 bases and J gave up 11 bases; unmatched junction bases: 8. The CDR3 is made up of 13 amino acids.

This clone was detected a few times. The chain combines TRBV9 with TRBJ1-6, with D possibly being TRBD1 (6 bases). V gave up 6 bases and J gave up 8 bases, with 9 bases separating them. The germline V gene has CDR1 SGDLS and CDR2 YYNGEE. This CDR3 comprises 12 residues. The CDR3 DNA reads TGTGCCAGCAACTCAGGGGATTCACCCCTCCACTTT. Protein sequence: CASNSGDSPLHF.

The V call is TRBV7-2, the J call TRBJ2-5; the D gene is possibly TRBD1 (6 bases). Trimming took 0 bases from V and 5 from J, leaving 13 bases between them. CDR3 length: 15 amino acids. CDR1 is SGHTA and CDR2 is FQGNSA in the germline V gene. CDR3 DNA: TGTGCCAGCAGCTTAGCCAGGGGCCGACGGGAGACCCAGTACTTC. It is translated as CASSLARGRRETQYF.

The CDR3 DNA reads as TGCGCCAGCAGCTTTTCACAGGGGGGCACCGGGGAGCTGTTTTTT. Its protein product is CASSFSQGGTGELFF. The chain has TRBV5-1 and TRBJ2-2; 8 nucleotides align to TRBD1. In germline, CDR1 is SGHRS, CDR2 YFSETQ. The V and J ends lost 2 bases and 4 bases, in that order; junction bases with no gene match: 4. The CDR3 runs 15 residues.

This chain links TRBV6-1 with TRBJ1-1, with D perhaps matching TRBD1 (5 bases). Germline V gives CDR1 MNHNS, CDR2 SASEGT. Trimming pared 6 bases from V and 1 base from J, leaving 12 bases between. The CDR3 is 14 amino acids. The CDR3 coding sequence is TGTGCCAGCAGAAAACAGGAGGGGAACACTGAAGCTTTCTTT. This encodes CASRKQEGNTEAFF.

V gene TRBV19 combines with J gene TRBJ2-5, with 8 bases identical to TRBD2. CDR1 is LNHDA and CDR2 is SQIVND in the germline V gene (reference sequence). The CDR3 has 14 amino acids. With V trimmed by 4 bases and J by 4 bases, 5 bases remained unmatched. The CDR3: CASSTDSGGETQYF. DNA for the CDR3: TGTGCCAGTAGTACGGACAGCGGGGGAGAGACCCAGTACTTC.

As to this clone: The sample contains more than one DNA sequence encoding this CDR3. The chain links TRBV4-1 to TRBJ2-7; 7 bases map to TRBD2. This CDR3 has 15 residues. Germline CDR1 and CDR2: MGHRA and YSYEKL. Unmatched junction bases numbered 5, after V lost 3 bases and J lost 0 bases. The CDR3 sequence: CASSQASGSSYEQYF. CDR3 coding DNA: TGCGCCAGCAGCCAGGCTAGCGGAAGCTCCTACGAGCAGTACTTC.

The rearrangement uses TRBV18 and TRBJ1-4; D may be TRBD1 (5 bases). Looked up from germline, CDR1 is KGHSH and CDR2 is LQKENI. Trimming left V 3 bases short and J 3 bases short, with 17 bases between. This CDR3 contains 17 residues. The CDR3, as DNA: TGTGCCAGCTCACCGCTCCCCCCGGGGACTCCTAATGAAAAACTGTTTTTT. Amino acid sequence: CASSPLPPGTPNEKLFF.

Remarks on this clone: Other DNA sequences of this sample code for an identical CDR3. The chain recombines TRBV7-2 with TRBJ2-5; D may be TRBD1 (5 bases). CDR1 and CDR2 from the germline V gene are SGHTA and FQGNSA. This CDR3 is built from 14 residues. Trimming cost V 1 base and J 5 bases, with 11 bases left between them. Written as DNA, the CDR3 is TGTGCCAGCAGCTTAGGGCAGGGCCTGGAGACCCAGTACTTC. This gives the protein CASSLGQGLETQYF.

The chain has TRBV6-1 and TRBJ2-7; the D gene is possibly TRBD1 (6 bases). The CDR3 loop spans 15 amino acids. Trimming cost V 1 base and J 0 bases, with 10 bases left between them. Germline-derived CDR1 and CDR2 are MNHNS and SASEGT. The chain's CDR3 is CASSEGDTSSYEQYF. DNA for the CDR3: TGTGCCAGCAGTGAAGGGGACACCAGCTCCTACGAGCAGTACTTC.

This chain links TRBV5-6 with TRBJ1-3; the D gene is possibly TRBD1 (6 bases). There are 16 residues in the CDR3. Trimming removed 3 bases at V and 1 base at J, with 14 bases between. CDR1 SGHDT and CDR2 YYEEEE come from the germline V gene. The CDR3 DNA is TGTGCCAGCAGCTCCCCGGACAGTCTATCTGGAAACACCATATATTTT. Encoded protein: CASSSPDSLSGNTIYF.

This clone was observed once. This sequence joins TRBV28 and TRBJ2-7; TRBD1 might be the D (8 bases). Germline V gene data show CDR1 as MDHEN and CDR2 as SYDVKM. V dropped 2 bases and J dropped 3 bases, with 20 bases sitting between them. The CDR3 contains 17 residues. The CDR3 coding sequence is TGTGCCAGCAGTTTAGAGGCATCGACAGGGGAGGGCTACGAGCAGTACTTC. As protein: CASSLEASTGEGYEQYF.

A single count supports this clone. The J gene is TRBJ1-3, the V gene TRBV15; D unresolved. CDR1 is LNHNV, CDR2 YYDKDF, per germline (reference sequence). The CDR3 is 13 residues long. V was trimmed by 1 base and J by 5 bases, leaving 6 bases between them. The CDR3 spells CATSRVERNTIYF. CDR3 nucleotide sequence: TGTGCCACCAGCAGAGTAGAGAGAAACACCATATATTTT.

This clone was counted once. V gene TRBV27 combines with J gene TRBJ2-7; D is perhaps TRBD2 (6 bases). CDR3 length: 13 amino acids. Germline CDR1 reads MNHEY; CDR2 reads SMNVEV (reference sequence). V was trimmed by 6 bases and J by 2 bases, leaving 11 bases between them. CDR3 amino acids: CASSPGETYEQYF. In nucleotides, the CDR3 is TGTGCCAGCAGCCCGGGGGAGACCTACGAGCAGTACTTC.

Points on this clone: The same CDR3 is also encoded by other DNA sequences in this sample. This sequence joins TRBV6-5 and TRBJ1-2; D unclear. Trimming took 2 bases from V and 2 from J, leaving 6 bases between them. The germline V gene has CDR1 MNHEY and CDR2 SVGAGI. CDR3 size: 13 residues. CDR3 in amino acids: CASSYRENYGYTF. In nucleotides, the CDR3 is TGTGCCAGCAGTTACCGAGAAAACTATGGCTACACCTTC.

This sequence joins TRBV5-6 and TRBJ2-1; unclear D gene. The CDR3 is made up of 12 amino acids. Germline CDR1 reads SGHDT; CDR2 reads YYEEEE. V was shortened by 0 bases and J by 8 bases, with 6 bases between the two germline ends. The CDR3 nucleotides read TGTGCCAGCAGCTTGGTAGTGGATGAGCAGTTCTTC. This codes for CASSLVVDEQFF.

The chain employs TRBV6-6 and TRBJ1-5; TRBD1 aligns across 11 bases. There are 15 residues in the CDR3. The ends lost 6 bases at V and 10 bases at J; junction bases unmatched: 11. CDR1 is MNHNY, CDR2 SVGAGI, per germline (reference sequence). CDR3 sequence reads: CASSPGTGGLDPQHF. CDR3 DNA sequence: TGTGCCAGCAGCCCCGGGACAGGGGGTTTGGACCCCCAGCATTTT.

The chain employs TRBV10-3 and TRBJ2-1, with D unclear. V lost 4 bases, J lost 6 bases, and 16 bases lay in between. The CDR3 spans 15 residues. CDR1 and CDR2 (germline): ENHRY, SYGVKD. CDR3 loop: CAISAVADASNEQFF. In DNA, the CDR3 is TGTGCCATCAGTGCAGTGGCAGATGCCTCCAATGAGCAGTTCTTC.

Here the CDR3 DNA reads TGTGCCCGTAGTTTTGAGGGGTCCTACGAGCAGTACTTC. The encoded protein is CARSFEGSYEQYF. V gene TRBV30 combines with J gene TRBJ2-7; perhaps D is TRBD1 or TRBD2 (5 bases each). V was trimmed by 8 bases and J by 1 base, leaving 15 bases between them. The CDR3 loop spans 13 amino acids. CDR1 is GTSNPN and CDR2 is SVGIG in the germline V gene (reference sequence).

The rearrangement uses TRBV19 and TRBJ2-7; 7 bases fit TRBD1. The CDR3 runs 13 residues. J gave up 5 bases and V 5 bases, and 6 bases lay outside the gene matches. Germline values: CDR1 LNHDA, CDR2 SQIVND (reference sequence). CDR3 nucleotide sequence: TGTGCCAGTAGTGCGACAGGGTTGAACGAGCAGTACTTC. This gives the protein CASSATGLNEQYF.

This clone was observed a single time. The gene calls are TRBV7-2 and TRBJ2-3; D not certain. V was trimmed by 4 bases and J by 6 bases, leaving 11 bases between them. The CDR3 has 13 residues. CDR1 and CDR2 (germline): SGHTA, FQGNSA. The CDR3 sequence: CASSSGRVDTQYF. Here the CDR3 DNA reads TGTGCCAGCAGCTCCGGTCGGGTCGATACGCAGTATTTT.